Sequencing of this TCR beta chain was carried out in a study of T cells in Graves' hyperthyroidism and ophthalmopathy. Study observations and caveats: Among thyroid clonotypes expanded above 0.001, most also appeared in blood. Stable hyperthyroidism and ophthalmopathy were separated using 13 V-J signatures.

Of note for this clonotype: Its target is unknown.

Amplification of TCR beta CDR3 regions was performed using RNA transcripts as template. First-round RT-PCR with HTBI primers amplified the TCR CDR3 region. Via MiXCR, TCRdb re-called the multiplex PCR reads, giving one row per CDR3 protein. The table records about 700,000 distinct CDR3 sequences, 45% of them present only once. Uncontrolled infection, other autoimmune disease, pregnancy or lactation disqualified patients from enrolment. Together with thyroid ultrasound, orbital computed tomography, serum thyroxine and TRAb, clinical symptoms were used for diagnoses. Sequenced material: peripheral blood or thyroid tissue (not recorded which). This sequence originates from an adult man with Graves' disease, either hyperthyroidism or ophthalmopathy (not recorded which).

The CDR3 spells CASSTVNQPQHF. For the CDR3, the DNA is TGTGCCAGCTCCACCGTTAATCAGCCCCAGCATTTT. This chain connects TRBV11-1 to TRBJ1-5; D not resolved. The ends were cut back, 8 bases at V and 4 bases at J, with 9 bases in the middle. CDR1 SGHAT and CDR2 FQDESV come from the germline V gene (reference sequence). The CDR3 spans 12 residues.